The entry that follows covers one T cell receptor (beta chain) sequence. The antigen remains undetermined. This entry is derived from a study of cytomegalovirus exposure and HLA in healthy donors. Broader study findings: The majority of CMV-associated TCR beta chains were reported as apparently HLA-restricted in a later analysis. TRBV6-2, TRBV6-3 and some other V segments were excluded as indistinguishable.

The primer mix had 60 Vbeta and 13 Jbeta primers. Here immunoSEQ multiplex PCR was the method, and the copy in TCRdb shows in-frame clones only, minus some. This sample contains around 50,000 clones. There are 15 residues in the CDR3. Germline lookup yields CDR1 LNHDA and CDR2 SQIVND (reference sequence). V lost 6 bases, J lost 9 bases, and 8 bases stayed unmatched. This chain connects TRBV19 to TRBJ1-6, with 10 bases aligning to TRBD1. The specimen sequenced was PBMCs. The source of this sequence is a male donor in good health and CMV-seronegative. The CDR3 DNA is TGTGCCAGTAGGCCTCGGACAGGGGGACTTTCACCCCTCCACTTT. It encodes CASRPRTGGLSPLHF.